This TCR beta chain originates from a study of T cells in Graves' hyperthyroidism and ophthalmopathy. Using RNA transcripts as the source, TCR beta CDR3 regions were amplified. A first-round RT-PCR of the TCR CDR3 used the HTBI primer set. TCRdb re-called the multiplex PCR reads with MiXCR, one entry per CDR3 protein. Found here are roughly 580,000 distinct CDR3 sequences, just over 45% of them singletons; the top ten hold about 7.8%. V was trimmed by 5 bases and J by 5 bases, leaving 18 bases between them. CDR1 is SEHNR, CDR2 FQNEAQ, per germline (reference sequence). CDR3 length: 15 residues. The table lists this clonotype with many counts.

Sequences were obtained from peripheral blood or thyroid tissue (not recorded which). This chain joins TRBV7-9 and TRBJ1-1, with D perhaps TRBD1 (6 bases). The TCR was taken from a woman aged 18-29 years with Graves' hyperthyroidism. In DNA, the CDR3 is TGTGCCAGCAGCGCAGGATTCGGACAGCCGACTGAAGCTTTCTTT. Its translation: CASSAGFGQPTEAFF.